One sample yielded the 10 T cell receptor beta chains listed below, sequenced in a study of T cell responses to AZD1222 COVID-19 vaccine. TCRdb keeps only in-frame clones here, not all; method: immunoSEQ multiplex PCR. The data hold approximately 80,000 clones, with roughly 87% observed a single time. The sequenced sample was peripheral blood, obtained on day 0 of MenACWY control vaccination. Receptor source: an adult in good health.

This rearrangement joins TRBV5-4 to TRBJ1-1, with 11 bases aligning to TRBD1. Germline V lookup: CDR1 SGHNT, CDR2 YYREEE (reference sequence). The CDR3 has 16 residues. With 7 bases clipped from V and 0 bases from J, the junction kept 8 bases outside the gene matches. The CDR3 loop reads CASFFWTGGMNTEAFF. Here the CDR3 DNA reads TGTGCCAGCTTTTTCTGGACAGGGGGCATGAACACTGAAGCTTTCTTT.

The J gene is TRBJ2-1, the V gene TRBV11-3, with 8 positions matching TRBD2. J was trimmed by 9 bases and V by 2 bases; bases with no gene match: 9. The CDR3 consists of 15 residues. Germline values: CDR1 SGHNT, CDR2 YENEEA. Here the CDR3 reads CASSLRGLAGGEQFF. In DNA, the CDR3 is TGTGCCAGCAGCTTACGAGGGCTAGCGGGCGGTGAGCAGTTCTTC.

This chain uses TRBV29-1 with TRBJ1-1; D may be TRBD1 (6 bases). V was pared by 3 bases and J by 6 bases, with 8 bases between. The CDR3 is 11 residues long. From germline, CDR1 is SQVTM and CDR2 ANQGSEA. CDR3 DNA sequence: TGCAGCGTTGATGGGGGCGCTGAAGCTTTCTTT. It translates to CSVDGGAEAFF.

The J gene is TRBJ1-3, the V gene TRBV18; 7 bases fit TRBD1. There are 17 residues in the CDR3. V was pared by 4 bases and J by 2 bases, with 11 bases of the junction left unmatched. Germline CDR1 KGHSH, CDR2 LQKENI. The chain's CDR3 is CASSQGAQGLPGNTIYF. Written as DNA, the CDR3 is TGTGCCAGCTCACAAGGGGCACAGGGGCTTCCTGGAAACACCATATATTTT. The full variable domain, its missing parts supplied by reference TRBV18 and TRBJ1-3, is NAGVMQNPRHLVRRRGQEARLRCSPMKGHSHVYWYRQLPEEGLKFMVYLQKENIIDESGMPKERFSAEFPKEGPSILRIQQVVRGDSAAYFCASSQGAQGLPGNTIYFGEGSWLTVV.

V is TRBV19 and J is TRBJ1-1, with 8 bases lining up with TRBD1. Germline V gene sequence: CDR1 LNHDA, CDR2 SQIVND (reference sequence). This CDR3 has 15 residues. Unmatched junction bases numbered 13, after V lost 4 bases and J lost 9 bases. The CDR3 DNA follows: TGTGCCAGTAGTACCGACCTCGGGACAGGAGGAAAAGCTTTCTTT. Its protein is CASSTDLGTGGKAFF.

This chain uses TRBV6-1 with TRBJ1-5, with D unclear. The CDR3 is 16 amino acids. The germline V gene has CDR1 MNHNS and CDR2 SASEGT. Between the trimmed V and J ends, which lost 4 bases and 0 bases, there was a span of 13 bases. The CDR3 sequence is CASSVMPEDSNQPQHF. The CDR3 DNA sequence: TGTGCCAGCAGTGTGATGCCGGAAGATAGCAATCAGCCCCAGCATTTT.

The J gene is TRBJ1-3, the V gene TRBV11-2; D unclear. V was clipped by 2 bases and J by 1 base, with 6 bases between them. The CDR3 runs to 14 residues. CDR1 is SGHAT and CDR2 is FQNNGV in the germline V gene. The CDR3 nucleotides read TGTGCCAGCAGCTTACCGGGGTCTGGAAACACCATATATTTT. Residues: CASSLPGSGNTIYF. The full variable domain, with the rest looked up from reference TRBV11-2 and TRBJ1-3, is EAGVAQSPRYKIIEKRQSVAFWCNPISGHATLYWYQQILGQGPKLLIQFQNNGVVDDSQLPKDRFSAERLKGVDSTLKIQPAKLEDSAVYLCASSLPGSGNTIYFGEGSWLTVV.

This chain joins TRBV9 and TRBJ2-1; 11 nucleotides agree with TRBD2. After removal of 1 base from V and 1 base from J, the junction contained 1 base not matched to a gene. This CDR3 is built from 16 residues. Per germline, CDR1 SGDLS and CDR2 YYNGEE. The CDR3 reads CASSVTSGGSYNEQFF. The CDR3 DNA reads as TGTGCCAGCAGCGTAACTAGCGGGGGATCCTACAATGAGCAGTTCTTC.

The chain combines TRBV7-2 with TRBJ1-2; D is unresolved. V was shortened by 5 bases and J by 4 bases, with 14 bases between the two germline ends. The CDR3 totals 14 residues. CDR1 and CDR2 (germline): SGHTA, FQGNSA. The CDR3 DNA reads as TGTGCCAGCAGCCTCCCCGGACGGCTCTATGGCTACACCTTC. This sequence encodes CASSLPGRLYGYTF.

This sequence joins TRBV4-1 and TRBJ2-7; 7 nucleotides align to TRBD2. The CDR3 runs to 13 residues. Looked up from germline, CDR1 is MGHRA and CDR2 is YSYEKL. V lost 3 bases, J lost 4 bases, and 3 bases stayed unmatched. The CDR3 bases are TGCGCCAGCAGCCAGGGGACTATTTACGAGCAGTACTTC. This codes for CASSQGTIYEQYF.